This T cell receptor (beta chain) was retrieved from a study of cytomegalovirus exposure and HLA in healthy donors. The V gene's germline CDR1 is SEHNR and CDR2 FQNEAQ (reference sequence). Between the trimmed V and J ends, which lost 7 bases and 4 bases, there was a span of 9 bases. CDR3 size: 12 residues. Amplification used 60 Vbeta primers and 13 Jbeta primers. Repertoires were generated with immunoSEQ multiplex PCR, while TCRdb's copy carries only in-frame clones and drops some. The sample has roughly 100,000 clones; more than 75% are singletons. Material for sequencing was PBMCs. The chain is built from TRBV7-9 and TRBJ2-3; unclear D gene. This TCR derives from a young woman in good health and CMV-seropositive. Here the CDR3 reads CASTPLSDTQYF. DNA of the CDR3: TGTGCCAGCACCCCCCTCTCAGATACGCAGTATTTT.